This paragraph covers one TCR beta chain sequence. Preparing the TCRbeta library involved the use of unique molecular identifiers. TCRdb re-called the PCR reads through MiXCR, storing one row per CDR3 protein. The sample records about 610,000 distinct CDR3 sequences, about 10% being singletons. The sample comes from a study of T-cell reconstitution after alpha-beta-depleted transplantation in children. V lost 5 bases and J lost 0; bases outside the gene matches: 7. There are 16 residues in the CDR3. This sequence originates from a human donor who donated a stem cell graft to a child with acute myeloid leukemia. The J gene is TRBJ2-4, the V gene TRBV12-3 or TRBV12-4; the match to TRBD2 covers 7 bases. This sample comprised PBMCs from the stem cell graft donor, obtained from the stem cell graft. CDR3 in amino acids: CASSRSGSLAKNIQYF. The CDR3 nucleotides are TGTGCCAGCAGTCGTAGCGGGTCCCTAGCCAAAAACATTCAGTACTTC.